The TCR beta chain described here comes from a study of T cell changes during pregnancy in multiple sclerosis. With 4 bases clipped from V and 5 bases from J, the junction kept 4 bases outside the gene matches. CDR3 length: 15 residues. Germline V lookup: CDR1 SGHRS, CDR2 YFSETQ. Clones were read by immunoSEQ multiplex PCR, and TCRdb kept only the in-frame ones, dropping some. The sample has approximately 50,000 clones; 94% are singletons. The sample consisted of CD4+ T cells from peripheral blood mononuclear cells, taken in the third trimester of pregnancy. The clonotype originates from a female donor with multiple sclerosis, enrolled in a pregnancy study. The rearrangement joins TRBV5-1 to TRBJ2-5; the match to TRBD2 covers 14 bases. In DNA, the CDR3 is TGCGCCAGCAGCCTCCGGACTAGCGGGGGGGAGACCCAGTACTTC. Amino acid sequence: CASSLRTSGGETQYF.